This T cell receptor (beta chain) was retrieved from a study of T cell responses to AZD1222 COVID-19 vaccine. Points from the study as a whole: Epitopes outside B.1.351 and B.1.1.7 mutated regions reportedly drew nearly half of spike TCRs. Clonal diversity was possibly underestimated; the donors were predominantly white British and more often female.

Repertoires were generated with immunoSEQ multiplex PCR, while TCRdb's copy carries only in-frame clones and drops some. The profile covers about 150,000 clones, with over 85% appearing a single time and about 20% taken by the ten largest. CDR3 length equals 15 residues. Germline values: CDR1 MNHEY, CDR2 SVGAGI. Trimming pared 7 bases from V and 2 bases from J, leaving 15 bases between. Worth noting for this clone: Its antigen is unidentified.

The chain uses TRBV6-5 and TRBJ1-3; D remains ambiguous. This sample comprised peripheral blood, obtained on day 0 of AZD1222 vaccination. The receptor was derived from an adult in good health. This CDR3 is CASIKDWRPGNTIYF. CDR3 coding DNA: TGTGCCAGCATTAAGGATTGGAGACCTGGAAACACCATATATTTT.